This T cell receptor beta chain was retrieved from a study of cytomegalovirus exposure and HLA in healthy donors. Trimming at V came to 5 bases and at J to 1 base, leaving 5 bases not matched to a gene. Germline CDR1 reads SGHVS; CDR2 reads FQNEAQ. The CDR3 runs to 17 residues. The PCR had 60 Vbeta and 13 Jbeta primers. Sequencing used immunoSEQ multiplex PCR; TCRdb keeps in-frame clones, though not all of them. The sample consists of about 120,000 clones, roughly 80% of them appearing once. The sample comprised PBMCs. The chain links TRBV7-8 to TRBJ2-1, with 13 bases matching TRBD2. This TCR was recovered from a man aged 30-40 years in good health and CMV-seronegative. The CDR3 region is CASSMTSGGPSYNEQFF. The CDR3 nucleotides are TGTGCCAGCAGCATGACTAGCGGGGGGCCTTCCTACAATGAGCAGTTCTTC.